These 32 T cell receptor beta chains were all obtained from the same sample, sequenced in a study of long-term antiretroviral therapy in people with HIV. Survey level was the resolution at which the v3.0 immunoSEQ assay ran. Sequencing used immunoSEQ multiplex PCR; TCRdb keeps in-frame clones, though not all of them. The sample has 25,000 to 35,000 clones, approximately 93% seen once. Specimen: unsorted PBMCs, collected 3.1 years after starting antiretroviral therapy. The receptors derive from a man aged 18 to 30 with HIV.

The gene calls are TRBV11-3 and TRBJ2-5; D ambiguous. The CDR3 is 14 residues long. V was trimmed by 2 bases and J by 1 base, leaving 8 bases between them. Germline loops: CDR1 SGHNT, CDR2 YENEEA. In nucleotides, the CDR3 is TGTGCCAGCAGCTTAAAGTCAGCCCAAGAGACCCAGTACTTC. This codes for CASSLKSAQETQYF.

This rearrangement joins TRBV28 to TRBJ2-5; D is perhaps TRBD2 (6 bases). CDR1 MDHEN and CDR2 SYDVKM come from the germline V gene. Deletions cut 6 bases from V and 5 bases from J, with 16 bases between. This CDR3 comprises 14 residues. The CDR3 loop is CASRPEGGGETQYF. The CDR3 DNA reads TGTGCCAGCAGGCCGGAGGGTGGTGGGGAGACCCAGTACTTC.

The rearrangement links TRBV30 to TRBJ1-3; 7 bases are shared with TRBD1. Germline CDR1 is GTSNPN and CDR2 is SVGIG (reference sequence). This CDR3 comprises 19 residues. V trimming: 0 bases; J trimming: 1 base; junction bases outside the gene matches: 15. CDR3 in DNA: TGTGCCTGGAGTGTATTAGCCCCCCGACAGGGAAGTTCTGGAAACACCATATATTTT. Translating it yields CAWSVLAPRQGSSGNTIYF.

This clone showed up just once. The chain is built from TRBV5-1 and TRBJ1-1; no clear D. With 0 bases removed from V and 4 bases from J, the gap between germline ends came to 7 bases. Germline V gives CDR1 SGHRS, CDR2 YFSETQ. The length of the CDR3 is 13 residues. CDR3 nucleotides: TGCGCCAGCAGCTTGGAGACGAGCACTGAAGCTTTCTTT. This codes for CASSLETSTEAFF.

CDR3 residues: CASSDVWLDYGYTF. The CDR3 coding sequence is TGTGCCAGCAGTGACGTTTGGTTGGACTATGGCTACACCTTC. The chain combines TRBV6-1 with TRBJ1-2; no clear D. Germline V gene data show CDR1 as MNHNS and CDR2 as SASEGT. Trimming shortened V by 3 bases and J by 3 bases, and 11 bases separated the two germline ends. The CDR3 covers 14 residues.

The CDR3 sequence is CASSEDSGGESSYNEQFF. CDR3 nucleotide sequence: TGTGCCAGCAGTGAAGATAGTGGGGGAGAAAGCTCCTACAATGAGCAGTTCTTC. J is TRBJ2-1 and V is TRBV2, with D tentatively TRBD1 or TRBD2 (5 bases each). Trimming took off 1 base at V and 0 bases at J, with 16 bases between the two ends. This CDR3 comprises 18 residues. Germline CDR1 and CDR2: SNHLY and FYNNEI.

This clone occurred once. The chain links TRBV6-5 to TRBJ1-2, with 7 bases lining up with TRBD1. The CDR3 is 13 residues long. Germline values: CDR1 MNHEY, CDR2 SVGAGI. Losses at the gene ends were 10 bases for V and 4 bases for J; bases not matched to a gene: 9. CDR3 loop: CATLDRAAYGYTF. The CDR3 nucleotides are TGTGCCACCCTCGACAGGGCGGCCTATGGCTACACCTTC.

The gene calls are TRBV10-2 and TRBJ1-2; 8 positions agree with TRBD1. The CDR3 totals 14 residues. The V and J ends lost 6 bases and 5 bases, in that order; junction bases with no gene match: 8. Germline V gene data show CDR1 as WSHSY and CDR2 as SAAADI. CDR3 region: CASRGGQGGYGYTF. The DNA of the CDR3 is TGCGCCAGCAGGGGTGGACAGGGAGGGTATGGCTACACCTTC.

The chain is built from TRBV6-5 and TRBJ1-4; a weak D match, TRBD1 (6 bases). This CDR3 is 16 amino acids long. V was shortened by 4 bases and J by 2 bases, with 14 bases between the two germline ends. The V gene's germline CDR1 is MNHEY and CDR2 SVGAGI. The CDR3 reads CASSWTGTRTNEKLFF. CDR3 coding DNA: TGTGCCAGCAGTTGGACCGGGACACGGACTAATGAAAAACTGTTTTTT.

This clone was seen a handful of times. This sequence joins TRBV11-2 and TRBJ2-5; the D is unclear. The CDR3 covers 12 residues. The ends were cut back, 3 bases at V and 7 bases at J, with 9 bases in the middle. The germline V gene encodes CDR1 SGHAT and CDR2 FQNNGV. Here the CDR3 reads CASSFRRWTQYF. CDR3 nucleotides: TGTGCCAGCAGCTTCCGACGCTGGACCCAGTACTTC.

The chain joins TRBV6-6 to TRBJ2-7, with D uncertain. V lost 6 bases and J 6 bases, leaving 15 bases between the germline ends. Germline CDR1 MNHNY, CDR2 SVGAGI (reference sequence). This CDR3 comprises 13 residues. In DNA, the CDR3 is TGTGCCAGCAGGCAAGACATTGGCGGCGAGCAGTACTTC. Translation gives CASRQDIGGEQYF.

The chain combines TRBV5-1 with TRBJ2-5; 12 bases line up with TRBD2. The CDR3 has 16 amino acids. The germline V gene encodes CDR1 SGHRS and CDR2 YFSETQ. V lost 5 bases, J lost 5 bases, and 10 bases stayed unmatched. The CDR3 sequence: CASSLGLAGSFETQYF. The CDR3 DNA follows: TGCGCCAGCAGTCTCGGACTAGCGGGGTCCTTTGAGACCCAGTACTTC.

This chain links TRBV7-2 with TRBJ1-1; D remains unclear. Trimming removed 2 bases at V and 8 bases at J, with 9 bases between. This CDR3 spans 12 amino acids. In germline, CDR1 is SGHTA, CDR2 FQGNSA. CDR3 sequence reads: CASSLTGREAFF. In DNA, the CDR3 is TGTGCCAGCAGCTTAACCGGGCGAGAAGCTTTCTTT.

This chain connects TRBV4-2 to TRBJ1-2; 7 bases are a match to TRBD1. Per germline, CDR1 LGHNA and CDR2 YNFKEQ. Unmatched junction bases numbered 7, after V lost 4 bases and J lost 2 bases. The CDR3 is made up of 15 amino acids. The CDR3 DNA is TGTGCCAGCAGCCTAGAAGGGGGCCCGAACTATGGCTACACCTTC. Amino acids: CASSLEGGPNYGYTF.

This rearrangement joins TRBV2 to TRBJ1-5, with 9 bases identical to TRBD1. CDR1 is SNHLY, CDR2 FYNNEI, per germline. Germline trimming cut 6 bases from V and 6 bases from J; bases unmatched to any gene: 9. The CDR3 runs 15 residues. The CDR3 loop is CASSPGTGRLQPQHF. The CDR3 bases are TGTGCCAGCAGCCCTGGGACAGGGAGACTTCAGCCCCAGCATTTT.

The gene calls are TRBV7-3 and TRBJ2-5; weak D call: TRBD1 (6 bases). CDR1 and CDR2 from the germline V gene are SGHTA and FQGTGA. The CDR3 length is 14 residues. V gave up 1 base and J gave up 3 bases, with 9 bases separating them. This chain's CDR3 is CASSLNGDKETQYF. For the CDR3, the DNA is TGTGCCAGCAGCTTAAACGGGGACAAAGAGACCCAGTACTTC.

The chain couples TRBV28 to TRBJ2-2; 9 bases line up with TRBD1. The V gene end was trimmed by 2 bases and the J gene end by 6 bases; junction bases not matched to a gene: 13. Per germline, CDR1 MDHEN and CDR2 SYDVKM. The CDR3 length is 18 residues. Written as DNA, the CDR3 is TGTGCCAGCAGTTTAACGGGGACAGGGCTCGTTGGTGCCGGGGAGCTGTTTTTT. It specifies CASSLTGTGLVGAGELFF.

The chain couples TRBV5-6 to TRBJ1-4; D unclear. V was trimmed by 3 bases and J by 8 bases, leaving 11 bases between them. Germline V CDR1 and CDR2: SGHDT, YYEEEE. This CDR3 is 13 amino acids long. This CDR3 is CASSWIGKEKLFF. The CDR3 region has the DNA TGTGCCAGCAGCTGGATAGGGAAAGAAAAACTGTTTTTT.

The J gene is TRBJ1-4, the V gene TRBV9; D perhaps matches TRBD1 (6 bases). From germline, CDR1 is SGDLS and CDR2 YYNGEE. Trimming removed 4 bases from V and 8 bases from J, with 18 bases in between. The length of the CDR3 is 15 residues. The CDR3 DNA follows: TGTGCCAGCAGCCCGATCGGGGGGCTAAACGAAAAACTGTTTTTT. It is translated as CASSPIGGLNEKLFF.

The chain links TRBV6-6 to TRBJ1-2, with TRBD1 matching over 11 bases. Germline-derived CDR1 and CDR2 are MNHNY and SVGAGI (reference sequence). V shed 4 bases, J shed 6 bases, and the junction held 7 bases outside the gene matches. The CDR3 sequence is 15 residues long. DNA of the CDR3: TGTGCCAGCAGTTCCCCCGGGACAGGGGGTAATGGCTACACCTTC. Protein: CASSSPGTGGNGYTF.

J is TRBJ2-7 and V is TRBV5-1; D not resolved. The germline V gene encodes CDR1 SGHRS and CDR2 YFSETQ. The V end was cut by 0 bases, the J end by 9 bases, with 10 bases between. CDR3 length equals 12 residues. The CDR3: CASSLGSNRQYF. CDR3 coding DNA: TGCGCCAGCAGCTTGGGGTCGAATAGGCAGTACTTC.

This clone has only one observation. The chain uses TRBV27 and TRBJ2-7; TRBD1 might be the D (5 bases). Looked up from germline, CDR1 is MNHEY and CDR2 is SMNVEV (reference sequence). This CDR3 region has 15 residues. The ends were cut back, 4 bases at V and 4 bases at J, with 17 bases in the middle. This chain's CDR3 is CASSSLDGAPYEQYF. Here the CDR3 DNA reads TGTGCCAGCAGTTCCCTAGATGGGGCCCCATACGAGCAGTACTTC.

This rearrangement joins TRBV15 to TRBJ2-1, with unresolved D. CDR1 and CDR2 from the germline V gene are LNHNV and YYDKDF (reference sequence). Trimming removed 1 base at V and 1 base at J, with 8 bases between. CDR3 size: 15 residues. The CDR3 nucleotides read TGTGCCACCAGCAGAGCGGCGGAGTCCTACAATGAGCAGTTCTTC. Its translation is CATSRAAESYNEQFF.

The chain has TRBV4-2 and TRBJ2-6; no firm D call. CDR1 is LGHNA, CDR2 YNFKEQ, per germline. Trimming stripped 0 bases from V and 0 bases from J, with 18 bases between. There are 20 residues in the CDR3. The CDR3 sequence is CASSQEGWGSGVSGANVLTF. CDR3 bases: TGTGCCAGCAGCCAAGAGGGTTGGGGATCGGGTGTCTCTGGGGCCAACGTCCTGACTTTC.

J is TRBJ2-1 and V is TRBV6-6; D gene uncertain. V shed 6 bases and J shed 8 bases, with 11 bases lying between them. Germline CDR1 and CDR2: MNHNY and SVGAGI (reference sequence). The length of the CDR3 is 12 residues. The CDR3 nucleotides read TGTGCCAGCAGGATGGAATACGATGAGCAGTTCTTC. Translated, it gives CASRMEYDEQFF.

V usage is TRBV4-2 and J usage is TRBJ2-2; the D is unclear. V was clipped by 0 bases and J by 3 bases, with 11 bases between them. Germline V gene sequence: CDR1 LGHNA, CDR2 YNFKEQ. This CDR3 has 16 residues. The CDR3 is CASSQDPRTDTGELFF. CDR3 bases: TGTGCCAGCAGCCAAGACCCCCGGACGGACACCGGGGAGCTGTTTTTT.

The chain joins TRBV4-3 to TRBJ2-7; either TRBD1 or TRBD2 may fit D (5 bases each). The length of the CDR3 is 16 residues. V was pared by 0 bases and J by 2 bases, with 14 bases between. The germline V gene has CDR1 LGHNA and CDR2 YSLEER. The CDR3 region is CASSQDAVGRAYEQYF. The CDR3 DNA reads as TGCGCCAGCAGCCAAGATGCTGTGGGACGGGCCTACGAGCAGTACTTC.

As regards this clone: Germline and junction disagree at one end, which may indicate a read error. The V and J genes are TRBV7-2 and TRBJ1-2; D is unclear. Germline CDR1 is SGHTA and CDR2 is FQGNSA. This CDR3 region has 14 residues. In DNA, the CDR3 is TGTGCCAGCAGCCTAGCCCCGGGCGTCTATGGCTACACCTTC. This gives the protein CASSLAPGVYGYTF.

The genes are TRBV23-1 and TRBJ1-5, with D possibly being TRBD1 (5 bases). TRBV23-1 is treated as an ORF (open reading frame) with a function not yet certain. Trimming left V 1 base short and J 5 bases short, with 21 bases between. The CDR3 consists of 18 residues. In DNA, the CDR3 is TGCGCCAGCAGTCAATTTCTTCTGGGGGACCCTTCTTATCAGCCCCAGCATTTT. Translating it yields CASSQFLLGDPSYQPQHF.

The table lists this clone with a count of one. The chain carries TRBV6-4 and TRBJ2-7, with 10 bases identical to TRBD1. V shed 4 bases and J 3 bases; nucleotides not matched to a gene: 15. This CDR3 contains 18 residues. CDR1 and CDR2 (germline): MRHNA, SNTAGT. Here the CDR3 reads CASSGRDRGFEGFYEQYF. The CDR3, as DNA: TGTGCCAGCAGTGGCCGGGACAGGGGATTCGAGGGTTTCTACGAGCAGTACTTC.

The chain combines TRBV12-5 with TRBJ2-3; perhaps TRBD2 as D (6 bases). The CDR3 extends over 17 amino acids. Deletions cut 1 base from V and 10 bases from J, with 24 bases between. Germline CDR1 LGHNT, CDR2 FRNRAP. The DNA of the CDR3 is TGTGCTAGTGGTTTGGAAACTGGGGTAGAAACTTCGGGGGCGCAGTATTTT. As protein: CASGLETGVETSGAQYF.

The CDR3 sequence: CASSVGTDTQYF. CDR3 sequence (DNA): TGTGCCAGCAGTGTAGGCACAGATACGCAGTATTTT. This rearrangement joins TRBV25-1 to TRBJ2-3; unclear D gene. The germline V gene has CDR1 MGHDK and CDR2 SYGVNS. The CDR3 has 12 residues. Trimming shortened V by 4 bases and J by 1 base, and 3 bases separated the two germline ends.